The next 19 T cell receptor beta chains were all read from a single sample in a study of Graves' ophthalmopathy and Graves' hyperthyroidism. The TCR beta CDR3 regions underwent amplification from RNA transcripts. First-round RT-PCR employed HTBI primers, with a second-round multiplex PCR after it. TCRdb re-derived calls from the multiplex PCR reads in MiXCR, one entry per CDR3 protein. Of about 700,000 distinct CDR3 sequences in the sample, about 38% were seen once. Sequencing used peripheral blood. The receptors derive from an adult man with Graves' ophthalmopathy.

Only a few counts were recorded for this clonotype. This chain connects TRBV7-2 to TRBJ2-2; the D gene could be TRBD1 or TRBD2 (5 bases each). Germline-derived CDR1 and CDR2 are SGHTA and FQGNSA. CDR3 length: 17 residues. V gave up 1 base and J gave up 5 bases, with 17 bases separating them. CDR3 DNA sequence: TGTGCCAGCAGCTTAGTGGTCCCCTCTGGGGGTACCGGGGAGCTGTTTTTT. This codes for CASSLVVPSGGTGELFF.

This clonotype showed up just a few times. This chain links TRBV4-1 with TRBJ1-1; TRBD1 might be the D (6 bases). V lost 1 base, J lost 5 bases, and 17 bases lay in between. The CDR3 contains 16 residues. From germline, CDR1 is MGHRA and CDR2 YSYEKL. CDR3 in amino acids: CASSQGRWGRGTEAFF. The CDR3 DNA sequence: TGCGCCAGCAGCCAAGGGAGGTGGGGGCGAGGTACTGAAGCTTTCTTT.

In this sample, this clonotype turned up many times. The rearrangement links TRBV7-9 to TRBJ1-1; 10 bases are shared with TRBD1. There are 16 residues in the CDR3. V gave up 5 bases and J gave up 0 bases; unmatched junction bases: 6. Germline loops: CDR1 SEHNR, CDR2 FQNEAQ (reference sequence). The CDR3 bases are TGTGCCAGCAGCATAGACAGGGGGCTCATGAACACTGAAGCTTTCTTT. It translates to CASSIDRGLMNTEAFF. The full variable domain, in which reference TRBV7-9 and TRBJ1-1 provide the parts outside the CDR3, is DTGVSQNPRHKITKRGQNVTFRCDPISEHNRLYWYRQTLGQGPEFLTYFQNEAQLEKSRLLSDRFSAERPKGSFSTLEIQRTEQGDSAMYLCASSIDRGLMNTEAFFGQGTRLTVV.

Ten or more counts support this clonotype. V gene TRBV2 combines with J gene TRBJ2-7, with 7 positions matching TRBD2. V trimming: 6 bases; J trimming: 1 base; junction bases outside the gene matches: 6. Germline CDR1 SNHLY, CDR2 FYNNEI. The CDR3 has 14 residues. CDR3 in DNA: TGTGCCAGCAGAGAGGGCGGGAGTTCCTACGAGCAGTACTTC. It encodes CASREGGSSYEQYF.

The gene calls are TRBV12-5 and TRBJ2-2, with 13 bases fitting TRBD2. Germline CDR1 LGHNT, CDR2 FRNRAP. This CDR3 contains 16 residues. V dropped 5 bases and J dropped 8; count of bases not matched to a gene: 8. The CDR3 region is CASGLGLAGVTGELFF. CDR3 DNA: TGTGCTAGTGGTCTCGGACTAGCGGGAGTCACTGGGGAGCTGTTTTTT. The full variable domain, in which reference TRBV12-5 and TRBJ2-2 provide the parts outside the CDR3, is DARVTQTPRHKVTEMGQEVTMRCQPILGHNTVFWYRQTMMQGLELLAYFRNRAPLDDSGMPKDRFSAEMPDATLATLKIQPSEPRDSAVYFCASGLGLAGVTGELFFGEGSRLTVL.

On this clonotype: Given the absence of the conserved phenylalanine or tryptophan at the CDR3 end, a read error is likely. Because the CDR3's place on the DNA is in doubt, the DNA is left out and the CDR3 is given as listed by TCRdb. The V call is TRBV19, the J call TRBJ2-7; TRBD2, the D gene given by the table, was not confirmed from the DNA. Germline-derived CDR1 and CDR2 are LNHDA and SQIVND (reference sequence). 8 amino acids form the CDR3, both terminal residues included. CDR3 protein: CASSRLAG.

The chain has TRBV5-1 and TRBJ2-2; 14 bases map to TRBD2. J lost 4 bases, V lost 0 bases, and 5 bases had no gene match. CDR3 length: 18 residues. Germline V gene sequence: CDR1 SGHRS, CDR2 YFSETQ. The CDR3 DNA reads TGCGCCAGCAGCTTGGCCGAGGGGACTAGCGGGAGCACCGGGGAGCTGTTTTTT. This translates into CASSLAEGTSGSTGELFF.

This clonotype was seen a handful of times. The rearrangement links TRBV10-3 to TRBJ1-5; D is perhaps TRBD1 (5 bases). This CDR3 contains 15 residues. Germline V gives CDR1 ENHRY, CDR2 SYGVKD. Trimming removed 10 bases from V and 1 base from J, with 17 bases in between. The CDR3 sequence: CASHGRGASNQPQHF. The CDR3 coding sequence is TGTGCCAGCCACGGGCGAGGGGCGAGCAATCAGCCCCAGCATTTT.

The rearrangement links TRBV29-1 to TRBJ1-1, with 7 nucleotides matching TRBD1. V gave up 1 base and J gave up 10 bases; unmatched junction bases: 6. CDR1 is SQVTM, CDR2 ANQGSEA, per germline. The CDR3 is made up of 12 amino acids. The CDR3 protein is CSVEGQGDRAFF. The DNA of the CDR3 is TGCAGCGTTGAAGGGCAGGGGGATCGAGCTTTCTTT.

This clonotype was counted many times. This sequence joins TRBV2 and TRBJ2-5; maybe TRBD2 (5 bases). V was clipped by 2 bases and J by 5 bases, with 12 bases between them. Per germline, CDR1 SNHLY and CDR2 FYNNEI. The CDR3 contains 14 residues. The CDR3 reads CASSEIPGGETQYF. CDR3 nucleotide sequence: TGTGCCAGCAGTGAAATCCCAGGCGGGGAGACCCAGTACTTC.

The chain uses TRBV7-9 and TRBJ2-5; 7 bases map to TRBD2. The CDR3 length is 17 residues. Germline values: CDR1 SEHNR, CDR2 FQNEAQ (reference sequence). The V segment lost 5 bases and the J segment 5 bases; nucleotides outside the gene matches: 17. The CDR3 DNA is TGTGCCAGCAGCCCAGGGAGGGCGGGACGCCCGCGTGAGACCCAGTACTTC. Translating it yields CASSPGRAGRPRETQYF. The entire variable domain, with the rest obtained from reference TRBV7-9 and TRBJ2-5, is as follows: DTGVSQNPRHKITKRGQNVTFRCDPISEHNRLYWYRQTLGQGPEFLTYFQNEAQLEKSRLLSDRFSAERPKGSFSTLEIQRTEQGDSAMYLCASSPGRAGRPRETQYFGPGTRLLVL.

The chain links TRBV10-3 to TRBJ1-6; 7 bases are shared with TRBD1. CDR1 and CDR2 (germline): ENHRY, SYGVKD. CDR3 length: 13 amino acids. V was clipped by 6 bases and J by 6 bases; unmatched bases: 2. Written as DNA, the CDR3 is TGTGCCATCAGGACAGGGAGTAATTCACCCCTCCACTTT. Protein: CAIRTGSNSPLHF.

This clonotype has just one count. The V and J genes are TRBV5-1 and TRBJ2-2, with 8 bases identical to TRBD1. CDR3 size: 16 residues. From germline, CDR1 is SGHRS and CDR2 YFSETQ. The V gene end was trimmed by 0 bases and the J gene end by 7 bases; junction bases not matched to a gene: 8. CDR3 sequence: CASSLVPGGDGGELFF. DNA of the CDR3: TGCGCCAGCAGCTTGGTGCCAGGGGGCGATGGCGGGGAGCTGTTTTTT.

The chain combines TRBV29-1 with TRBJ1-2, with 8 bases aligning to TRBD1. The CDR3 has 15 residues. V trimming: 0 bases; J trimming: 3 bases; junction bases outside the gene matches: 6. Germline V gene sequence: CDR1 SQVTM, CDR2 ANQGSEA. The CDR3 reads CSVEDRQGRYYGYTF. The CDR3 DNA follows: TGCAGCGTTGAAGATCGACAGGGGCGATACTATGGCTACACCTTC.

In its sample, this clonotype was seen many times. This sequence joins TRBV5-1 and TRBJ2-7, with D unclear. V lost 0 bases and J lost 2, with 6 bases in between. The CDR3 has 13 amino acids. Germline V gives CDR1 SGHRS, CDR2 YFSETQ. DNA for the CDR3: TGCGCCAGCAGCTTGGACGGCCCCTACGAGCAGTACTTC. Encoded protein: CASSLDGPYEQYF.

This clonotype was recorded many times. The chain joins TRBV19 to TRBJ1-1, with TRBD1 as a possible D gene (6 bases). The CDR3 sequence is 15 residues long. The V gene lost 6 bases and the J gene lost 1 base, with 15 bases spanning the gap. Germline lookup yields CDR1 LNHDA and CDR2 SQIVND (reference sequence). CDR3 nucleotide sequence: TGTGCCAGTAGACCCATCGCGGGGGCGAACACTGAAGCTTTCTTT. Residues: CASRPIAGANTEAFF.

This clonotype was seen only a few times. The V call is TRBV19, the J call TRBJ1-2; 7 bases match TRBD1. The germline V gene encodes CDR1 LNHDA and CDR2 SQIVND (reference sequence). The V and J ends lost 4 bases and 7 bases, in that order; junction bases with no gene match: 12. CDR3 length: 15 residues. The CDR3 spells CASSNRQTGFLGYTF. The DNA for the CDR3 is TGTGCCAGTAGTAACCGACAGACAGGGTTCCTTGGCTACACCTTC.

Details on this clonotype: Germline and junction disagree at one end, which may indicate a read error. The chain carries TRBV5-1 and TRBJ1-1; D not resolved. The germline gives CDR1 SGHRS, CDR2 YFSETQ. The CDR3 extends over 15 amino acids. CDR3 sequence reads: CASSPRRFFGTEAFF. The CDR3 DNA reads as TGTGCCAGCAGCCCGCGACGTTTTTTTGGCACTGAAGCTTTCTTT.

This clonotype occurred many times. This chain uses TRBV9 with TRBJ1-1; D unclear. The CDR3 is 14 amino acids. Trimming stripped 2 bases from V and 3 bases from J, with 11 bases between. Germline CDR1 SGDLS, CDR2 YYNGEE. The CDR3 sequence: CASSVSSGYTEAFF. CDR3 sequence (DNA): TGTGCCAGCAGCGTTAGCAGCGGATACACTGAAGCTTTCTTT.